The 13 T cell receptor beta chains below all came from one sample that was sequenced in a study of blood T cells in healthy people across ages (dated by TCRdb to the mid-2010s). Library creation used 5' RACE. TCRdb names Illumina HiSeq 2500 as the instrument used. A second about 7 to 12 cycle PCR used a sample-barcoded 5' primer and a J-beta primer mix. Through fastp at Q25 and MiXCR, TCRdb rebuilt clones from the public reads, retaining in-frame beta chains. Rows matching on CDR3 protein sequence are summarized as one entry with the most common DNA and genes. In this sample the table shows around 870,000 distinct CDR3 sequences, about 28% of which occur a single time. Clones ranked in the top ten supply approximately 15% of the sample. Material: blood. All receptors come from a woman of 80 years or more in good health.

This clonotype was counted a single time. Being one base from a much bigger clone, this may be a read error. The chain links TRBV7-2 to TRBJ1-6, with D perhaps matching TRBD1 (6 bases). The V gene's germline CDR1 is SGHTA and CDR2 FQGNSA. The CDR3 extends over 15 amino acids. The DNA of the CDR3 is TGTGCCAGCAGCTTAAGACCCCAGGGGAATTCACCCCCCCACTTT. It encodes CASSLRPQGNSPPHF.

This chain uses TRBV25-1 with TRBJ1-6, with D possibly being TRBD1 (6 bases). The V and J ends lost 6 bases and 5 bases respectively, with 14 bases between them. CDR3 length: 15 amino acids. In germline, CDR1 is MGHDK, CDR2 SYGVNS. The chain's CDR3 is CASRGGAGDNSPLHF. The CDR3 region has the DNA TGTGCCAGCAGGGGGGGGGCAGGGGATAATTCACCCCTCCACTTT. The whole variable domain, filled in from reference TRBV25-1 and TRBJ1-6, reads EADIYQTPRYLVIGTGKKITLECSQTMGHDKMYWYQQDPGMELHLIHYSYGVNSTEKGDLSSESTVSRIRTEHFPLTLESARPSHTSQYLCASRGGAGDNSPLHFGNGTRLTVT.

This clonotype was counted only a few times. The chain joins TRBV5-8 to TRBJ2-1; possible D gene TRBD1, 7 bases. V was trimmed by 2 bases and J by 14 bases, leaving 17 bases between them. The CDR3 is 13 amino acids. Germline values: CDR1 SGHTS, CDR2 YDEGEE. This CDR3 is CASSFFQGEDKFF. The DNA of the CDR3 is TGTGCCAGCAGCTTTTTCCAGGGGGAGGACAAGTTCTTC. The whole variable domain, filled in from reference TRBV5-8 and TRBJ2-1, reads EAGVTQSPTHLIKTRGQQATLRCSPISGHTSVYWYQQALGLGLQFLLWYDEGEERNRGNFPPRFSGRQFPNYSSELNVNALELEDSALYLCASSFFQGEDKFFGPGTRLTVL.

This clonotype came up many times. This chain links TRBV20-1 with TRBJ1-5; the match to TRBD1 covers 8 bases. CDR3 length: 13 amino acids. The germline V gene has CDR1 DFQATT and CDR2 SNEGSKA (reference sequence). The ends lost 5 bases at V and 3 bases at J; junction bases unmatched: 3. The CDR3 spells CSAGQGPNQPQHF. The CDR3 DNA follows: TGCAGTGCTGGACAGGGACCCAATCAGCCCCAGCATTTT.

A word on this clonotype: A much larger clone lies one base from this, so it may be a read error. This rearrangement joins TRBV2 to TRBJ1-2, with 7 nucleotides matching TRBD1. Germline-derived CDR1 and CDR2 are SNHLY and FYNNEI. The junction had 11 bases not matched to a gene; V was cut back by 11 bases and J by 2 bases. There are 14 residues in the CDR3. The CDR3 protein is CAGTSARGNYGYTF. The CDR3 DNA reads TGTGCCGGCACTAGCGCCAGGGGGAACTATGGCTACACCTTC.

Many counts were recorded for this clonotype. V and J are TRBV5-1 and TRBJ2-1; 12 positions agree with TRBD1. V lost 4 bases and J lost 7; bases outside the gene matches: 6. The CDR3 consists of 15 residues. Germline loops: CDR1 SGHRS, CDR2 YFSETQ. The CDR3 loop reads CASSLGTGGMNEQFF. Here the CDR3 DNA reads TGCGCCAGCAGCCTCGGGACAGGGGGCATGAATGAGCAGTTCTTC.

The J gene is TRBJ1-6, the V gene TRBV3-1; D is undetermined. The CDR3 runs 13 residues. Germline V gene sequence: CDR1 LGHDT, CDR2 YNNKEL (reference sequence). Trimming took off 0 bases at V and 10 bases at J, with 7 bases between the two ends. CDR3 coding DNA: TGTGCCAGCAGCCAAGAGGAAAGGTCACCCCTCCACTTT. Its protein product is CASSQEERSPLHF.

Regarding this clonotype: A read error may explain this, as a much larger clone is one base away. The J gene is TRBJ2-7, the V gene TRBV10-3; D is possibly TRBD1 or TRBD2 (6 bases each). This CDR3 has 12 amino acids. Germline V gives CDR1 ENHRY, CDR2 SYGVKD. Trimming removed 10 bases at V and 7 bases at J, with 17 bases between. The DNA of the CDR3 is TGTGCCAGCAGGGGACTCCACAATGAGCAGTACTTC. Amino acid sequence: CASRGLHNEQYF.

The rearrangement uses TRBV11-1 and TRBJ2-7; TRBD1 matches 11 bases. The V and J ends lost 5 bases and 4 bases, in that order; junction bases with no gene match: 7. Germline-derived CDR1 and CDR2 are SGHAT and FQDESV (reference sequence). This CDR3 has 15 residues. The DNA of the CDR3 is TGTGCCAGCAGCCCAAGCTGGGACAGGGGGTACGAGCAGTACTTC. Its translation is CASSPSWDRGYEQYF.

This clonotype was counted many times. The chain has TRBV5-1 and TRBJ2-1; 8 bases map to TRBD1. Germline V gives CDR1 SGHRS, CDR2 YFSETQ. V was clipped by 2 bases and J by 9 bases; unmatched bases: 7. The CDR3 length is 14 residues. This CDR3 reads CASSLRQGKGEQFF. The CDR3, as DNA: TGCGCCAGCAGCTTACGACAGGGGAAGGGTGAGCAGTTCTTC. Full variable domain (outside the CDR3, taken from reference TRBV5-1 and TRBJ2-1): KAGVTQTPRYLIKTRGQQVTLSCSPISGHRSVSWYQQTPGQGLQFLFEYFSETQRNKGNFPGRFSGRQFSNSRSEMNVSTLELGDSALYLCASSLRQGKGEQFFGPGTRLTVL.

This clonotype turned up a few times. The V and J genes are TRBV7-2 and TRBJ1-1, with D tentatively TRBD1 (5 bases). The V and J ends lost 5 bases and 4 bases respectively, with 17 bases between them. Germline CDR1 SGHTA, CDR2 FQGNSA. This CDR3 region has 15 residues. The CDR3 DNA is TGTGCCAGCAGCGGACGGCCTTGGGGGGGCACTGAAGCTTTCTTT. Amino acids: CASSGRPWGGTEAFF.

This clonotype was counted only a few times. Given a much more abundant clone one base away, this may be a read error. The CDR3 loop reads CASSSPGLSNTDAQYF. CDR3 sequence (DNA): TGTGCCAGCAGCTCCCCGGGACTCTCCAACACAGATGCGCAGTATTTT. The rearrangement uses TRBV11-2 and TRBJ2-3, with D perhaps matching TRBD2 (6 bases). The CDR3 consists of 16 residues. Germline loops: CDR1 SGHAT, CDR2 FQNNGV.

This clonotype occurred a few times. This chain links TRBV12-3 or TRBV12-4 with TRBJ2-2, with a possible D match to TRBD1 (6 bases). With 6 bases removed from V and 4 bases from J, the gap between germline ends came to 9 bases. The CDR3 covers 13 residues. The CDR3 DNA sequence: TGTGCCAGCAGGGGGACAACCACCGGGGAGCTGTTTTTT. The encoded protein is CASRGTTTGELFF.